Below are 8 T cell receptor beta chains sequenced from a single sample in a study of radiation and T cells in renal cell carcinoma. The time point here: baseline pretreatment blood. This sample's treatment: 15 Gy SBRT to primary tumor, nephrectomy 4 weeks later. Profiling relied on immunoSEQ multiplex PCR, and the TCRdb table lists in-frame clones only, not all of them. The data contain tens of thousands of clones, approximately 80% of them singletons. This specimen was blood, taken from a patient whose treatment included radiotherapy and nephrectomy. These TCRs come from a man in his 60s with renal cell carcinoma.

The chain couples TRBV14 to TRBJ2-3; 14 bases map to TRBD2. V dropped 2 bases and J dropped 3; count of bases not matched to a gene: 13. Germline loops: CDR1 SGHDN, CDR2 FVKESK. The CDR3 length is 20 residues. Here the CDR3 DNA reads TGTGCCAGCAGCCAATTCCCCTCCGGGACTAGCGGGAGTCTGACAGATACGCAGTATTTT. Amino acids: CASSQFPSGTSGSLTDTQYF.

In its sample, this clone was seen a few times. The gene calls are TRBV30 and TRBJ1-2; unclear D gene. The CDR3 contains 14 residues. The ends were cut back, 4 bases at V and 6 bases at J, with 18 bases in the middle. Germline lookup yields CDR1 GTSNPN and CDR2 SVGIG (reference sequence). The CDR3 DNA reads TGTGCCTGGATTCTCTTCGGATGGAGGGATGGCTACACCTTC. This codes for CAWILFGWRDGYTF.

This chain joins TRBV29-1 and TRBJ2-3; 12 bases match TRBD2. Germline V gene data show CDR1 as SQVTM and CDR2 as ANQGSEA. Trimming at V came to 7 bases and at J to 4 bases, leaving 6 bases not matched to a gene. This CDR3 has 14 amino acids. This chain's CDR3 is CSARLAGVPDTQYF. In DNA form, the CDR3 reads TGCAGCGCTCGACTAGCGGGAGTACCAGATACGCAGTATTTT.

This chain connects TRBV19 to TRBJ2-5; 9 bases fit TRBD1. The V gene's germline CDR1 is LNHDA and CDR2 SQIVND (reference sequence). CDR3 length: 15 amino acids. Trimming took 5 bases from V and 2 from J; bases not matched to a gene: 6. Here the CDR3 DNA reads TGTGCCAGTAGTCCTGGGACAGGGCCACAAGAGACCCAGTACTTC. This gives the protein CASSPGTGPQETQYF.

The gene calls are TRBV7-2 and TRBJ2-3, with D perhaps TRBD2 (5 bases). CDR1 is SGHTA and CDR2 is FQGNSA in the germline V gene. CDR3 length: 18 amino acids. V was cut by 2 bases and J by 0 bases, with 18 bases left in between. CDR3 DNA sequence: TGTGCCAGCAGCTTATGGTCCGGCCACGGGATTAGCACAGATACGCAGTATTTT. It is translated as CASSLWSGHGISTDTQYF.

J is TRBJ2-7 and V is TRBV10-3, with 8 positions matching TRBD2. From germline, CDR1 is ENHRY and CDR2 SYGVKD. The CDR3 consists of 14 residues. Germline trimming cut 4 bases from V and 12 bases from J; bases unmatched to any gene: 14. CDR3 sequence reads: CAISAHEKREQGYF. The CDR3 DNA reads as TGTGCCATCAGTGCCCACGAAAAGCGGGAGCAGGGGTACTTC.

Here the CDR3 DNA reads TGTGCCAGCAGGTACCACTCTGACTCCCCCAGCGATACGCAGTATTTT. Protein product: CASRYHSDSPSDTQYF. The rearrangement links TRBV28 to TRBJ2-3; D not resolved. CDR3 size: 16 residues. Trimming took 6 bases from V and 6 from J, leaving 22 bases between them. Germline V gives CDR1 MDHEN, CDR2 SYDVKM. Combining the CDR3 with reference TRBV28 and TRBJ2-3 gives the whole variable domain DVKVTQSSRYLVKRTGEKVFLECVQDMDHENMFWYRQDPGLGLRLIYFSYDVKMKEKGDIPEGYSVSREKKERFSLILESASTNQTSMYLCASRYHSDSPSDTQYFGPGTRLTVL.

The chain combines TRBV10-3 with TRBJ2-7; 9 bases map to TRBD1. The germline V gene has CDR1 ENHRY and CDR2 SYGVKD. There are 15 residues in the CDR3. With 4 bases clipped from V and 2 bases from J, the junction kept 6 bases outside the gene matches. CDR3 DNA: TGTGCCATCAGTGGGTGGGACAGGGATCCCTACGAGCAGTACTTC. Its protein product is CAISGWDRDPYEQYF.